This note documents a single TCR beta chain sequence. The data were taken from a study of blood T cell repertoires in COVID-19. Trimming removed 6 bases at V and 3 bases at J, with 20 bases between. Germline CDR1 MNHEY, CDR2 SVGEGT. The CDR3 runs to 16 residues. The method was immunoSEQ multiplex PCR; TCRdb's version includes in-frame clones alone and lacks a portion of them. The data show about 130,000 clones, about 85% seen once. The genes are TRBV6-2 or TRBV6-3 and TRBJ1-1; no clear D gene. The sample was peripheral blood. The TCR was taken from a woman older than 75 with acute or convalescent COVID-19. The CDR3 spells CASSPPRGRSYTEAFF. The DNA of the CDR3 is TGTGCCAGCAGCCCCCCCCGTGGTCGGAGCTACACTGAAGCTTTCTTT.